The present TCR beta chain was sequenced within a study of vaccination and CD4 T cells after COVID-19 (dated by TCRdb to 2022 to 2024). Broadly, across the study: Convalescent patients had a positive SARS-CoV-2 result on nasal swab PCR, and of these patients, about ten had mild disease and one had severe disease. The spike-specific CD4+ TCR repertoire was compared before and after mRNA vaccination in around ten COVID-19 convalescent patients and several infection-naive healthy vaccine recipients. Post-COVID blood samples were collected from convalescent patients a median of around 100 days after diagnosis, with a range of about 30 to 161 days. The cultures were stimulated with overlapping spike peptide pools from SARS-CoV-2 and from the common cold coronaviruses HCoV-NL63, HCoV-OC43 and HCoV-229E. The convalescent cohort included six males and four females, with two Hispanic individuals, seven Caucasians, two Asians and one multiracial person. Post-vaccine blood samples were taken a median of about 72 days after the second vaccine dose, with a range of 14 to 241 days. Participants received two doses of either the Pfizer-BioNTech BNT162b2 vaccine (n=8) or the Moderna mRNA-1273 vaccine (n=2). Control cultures received a CEFX viral epitope pool as the positive control, an HIV-1 Nef peptide pool as the negative control, or no peptide. The research as a whole found: The median count of SARS-CoV-2-reactive clonotypes went up from 20 to 25 after infection to about 41 after vaccination, although the change was not significant. Among the post-vaccine SARS-CoV-2-reactive clones in convalescent patients, a median 86.3% showed up only after vaccination, which suggests vaccine-specific priming. The number of convalescent patients in the study was relatively small, and the study did not examine early timepoints following natural infection. Of the vaccine-specific clones found in convalescent patients, nearly all (304 of 307) were mono-reactive for SARS-CoV-2 spike instead of being cross-reactive with common cold coronaviruses.

With respect to this clonotype: What this receptor recognizes is not known. Base qualities are not provided; no much larger clone lies one nucleotide away.

Looking up the germline V gene yields CDR1 MNHEY and CDR2 SVGAGI. The CDR3, cysteine through phenylalanine, is 21 amino acids long. The DNA shown is the 63-base CDR3, in frame from base 1. The junction shows trimming of 0 bases on V and 5 bases on J, plus 31 bases between the germline ends. The library was made by PCR. TCR sequencing of DNA from cultured CD4+ T cells used the Oncomine TCR Beta short-read assay at the Johns Hopkins FTIC core. The QIAamp micro DNA kit was used to extract genomic DNA from the cultured CD4+ T cells. Oncomine TCR Beta libraries made from cultured CD4+ T cells were pooled using unique dual indexes and sequenced on an Illumina iSeq 100. From the authors' description of their analysis: Non-productive sequences were filtered out, and CDR3s that did not start with C, did not end with F or W, or were shorter than 7 amino acids were discarded. The MANAFEST web application was used to identify antigen-specific clonotypes by comparing peptide-stimulated wells against reference wells and other culture wells. To be called positive, a clone needed an FDR below 0.05, an odds ratio above 5, and a productive frequency above 0.1% in at least two of three replicate wells. Cross-reactive clonotypes were defined as significantly expanded in both SARS-CoV-2 spike wells and at least one common cold coronavirus spike condition. CDR3 homology was assessed with Levenshtein distances (stringdist) and unrooted phylogenetic trees (ape) in R version 3.6.1. Using fastp at Q25 and MiXCR, TCRdb reprocessed the public reads and kept productive beta chains. Identical CDR3 proteins give one entry, which carries the most common genes and DNA. The V and J calls shown here were made by TCRdb, not taken from the authors' results. A total of about 16,000 distinct CDR3 sequences appear in this sample, under 65% of them only once. Clones ranked in the top ten supply more than 3% of the sample.

Taken with the paper, the label for treatment or condition translates to: 10-day PBMC culture with coronavirus spike peptide pools or control peptides (ViraFEST assay). The study used the ViraFEST assay, which expanded antigen-specific T cells with peptide pools and then identified expanded clonotypes by TCR sequencing. The convalescent patients' positive SARS-CoV-2 PCR tests were from March to December 2020, which was before the Alpha, Beta and Delta variants emerged in the United States. Roughly 2.1 million PBMCs per well were cultured in IMDM with roughly 5% human AB serum and roughly 9.3 IU/ml IL-2, plus 10 ug/ml peptide pools. On days 3 and 7, half of the culture medium was replaced with fresh IL-2-containing medium. Once the cells had been in culture for approximately 10 days, the EasySep CD4+ T cell isolation kit was used to isolate CD4+ T cells by negative selection. Ficoll-Paque Plus gradient centrifugation was used to isolate PBMCs from whole blood, and the isolated PBMCs were then either used fresh or cryopreserved at -140C. Culture conditions were generally each tested in triplicate wells.

The receptor was derived from a human donor who had recovered from COVID-19. Here the sequenced sample was CD4+ T cells from blood, cultured in vitro, taken before SARS-CoV-2 vaccination. The chain is made from TRBV6-5 and TRBJ2-5; TRBD1 is perhaps the D gene, given 6 matching bases. Here is the DNA: TGTGCCAGCAGTTACTCGAGATCTGGGGGCATCCGCCCAAAATTCGGGGAGACCCAGTACTTC. This translates into CASSYSRSGGIRPKFGETQYF.